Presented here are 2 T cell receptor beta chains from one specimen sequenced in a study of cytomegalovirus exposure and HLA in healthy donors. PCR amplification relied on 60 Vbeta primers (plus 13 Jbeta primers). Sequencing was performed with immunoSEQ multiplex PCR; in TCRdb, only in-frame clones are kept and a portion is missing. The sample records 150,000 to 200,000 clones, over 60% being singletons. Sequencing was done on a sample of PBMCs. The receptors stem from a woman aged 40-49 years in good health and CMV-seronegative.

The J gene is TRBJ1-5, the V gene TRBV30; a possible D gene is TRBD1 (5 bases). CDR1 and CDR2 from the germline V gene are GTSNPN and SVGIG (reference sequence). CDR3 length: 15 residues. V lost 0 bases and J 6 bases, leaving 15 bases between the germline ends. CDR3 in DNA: TGTGCCTGGAGTGTACCCACAGGTCGTGGTCAGCCCCAGCATTTT. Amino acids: CAWSVPTGRGQPQHF.

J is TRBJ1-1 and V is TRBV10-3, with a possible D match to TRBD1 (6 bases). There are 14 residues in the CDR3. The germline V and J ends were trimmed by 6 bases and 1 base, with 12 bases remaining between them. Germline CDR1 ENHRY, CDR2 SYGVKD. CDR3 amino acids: CAISPGVPNTEAFF. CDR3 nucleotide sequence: TGTGCCATCAGCCCAGGGGTACCGAACACTGAAGCTTTCTTT.